These 26 T cell receptor beta chains originate from one sample sequenced in a study of blood T cell repertoires in COVID-19. The assay was immunoSEQ multiplex PCR, and TCRdb's table has in-frame clones only and misses some. Of around 400,000 clones in the sample, more than 70% are singletons; the top ten hold 1.4% to 1.5%. Sequenced material: PBMCs or T cells enriched from blood (not recorded which). Receptors originate from a woman younger than 30 who had been exposed to COVID-19.

This clone was recorded once. This rearrangement joins TRBV5-1 to TRBJ1-4, with 9 positions matching TRBD1. Germline CDR1 and CDR2: SGHRS and YFSETQ. The V gene end was trimmed by 7 bases and the J gene end by 7 bases; junction bases not matched to a gene: 5. CDR3 length: 13 residues. The CDR3: CASRDREAEKLFF. DNA for the CDR3: TGCGCCAGCCGGGACAGGGAGGCTGAAAAACTGTTTTTT.

The CDR3 sequence: CATSDFSDRGSNEQFF. The CDR3 DNA is TGTGCCACCAGTGATTTTTCGGACAGGGGGTCCAATGAGCAGTTCTTC. The genes are TRBV24-1 and TRBJ2-1; 10 bases line up with TRBD1. The V gene's germline CDR1 is KGHDR and CDR2 SFDVKD. Trimming cost V 1 base and J 6 bases; bases outside gene matches: 5. The CDR3 totals 16 residues.

DNA of the CDR3: TGTGCCAGCAGCTTAGGTGGGGACAGCTATGGCTACACCTTC. Protein: CASSLGGDSYGYTF. The V call is TRBV7-2, the J call TRBJ1-2, with 7 positions matching TRBD1. Germline lookup yields CDR1 SGHTA and CDR2 FQGNSA. This CDR3 is built from 14 residues. V shed 1 base and J 4 bases; nucleotides not matched to a gene: 3. Complete variable domain (other parts from reference TRBV7-2 and TRBJ1-2): GAGVSQSPSNKVTEKGKDVELRCDPISGHTALYWYRQSLGQGLEFLIYFQGNSAPDKSGLPSDRFSAERTGGSVSTLTIQRTQQEDSAVYLCASSLGGDSYGYTFGSGTRLTVV.

The chain couples TRBV4-1 to TRBJ2-1, with a tentative D call TRBD1 (6 bases). The CDR3 consists of 15 residues. V dropped 3 bases and J dropped 9 bases, with 18 bases sitting between them. Germline assignment: CDR1 MGHRA and CDR2 YSYEKL. CDR3 sequence reads: CASSHTSTGPGEQFF. CDR3 DNA: TGCGCCAGCAGCCACACGAGTACAGGGCCGGGTGAGCAGTTCTTC.

The rearrangement joins TRBV6-4 to TRBJ2-3, with 11 positions matching TRBD2. J gave up 0 bases and V 5 bases, and 4 bases lay outside the gene matches. Germline CDR1 MRHNA, CDR2 SNTAGT. CDR3 length: 16 residues. CDR3 coding DNA: TGTGCCAGCAGTCCCGGGACTAGCGGCAGCACAGATACGCAGTATTTT. Translating gives CASSPGTSGSTDTQYF.

This chain links TRBV6-5 with TRBJ2-2, with D possibly being TRBD1 (6 bases). This CDR3 region has 13 residues. Germline values: CDR1 MNHEY, CDR2 SVGAGI. With 6 bases removed from V and 5 bases from J, the gap between germline ends came to 10 bases. The CDR3 protein is CASSVQGTGELFF. The CDR3, as DNA: TGTGCCAGCAGCGTACAGGGTACCGGGGAGCTGTTTTTT.

V usage is TRBV18 and J usage is TRBJ2-3, with unresolved D. The V end was cut by 0 bases, the J end by 6 bases, with 19 bases between. CDR3 length equals 17 residues. The V gene's germline CDR1 is KGHSH and CDR2 LQKENI. The CDR3 loop reads CASSPPVQPGTSDTQYF. In DNA form, the CDR3 reads TGTGCCAGCTCACCACCTGTACAGCCTGGCACGTCGGATACGCAGTATTTT.

The chain recombines TRBV9 with TRBJ2-5; TRBD1 might be the D (5 bases). CDR3 size: 15 residues. V lost 0 bases, J lost 2 bases, and 11 bases lay in between. The germline CDR1 and CDR2 sequences are SGDLS and YYNGEE. CDR3 nucleotides: TGTGCCAGCAGCGTAGTCGGGCCAGGGCAAGAGACCCAGTACTTC. Amino acids: CASSVVGPGQETQYF.

This clone was found a few times. V gene TRBV7-9 combines with J gene TRBJ1-3, with no clear D. The CDR3 has 13 residues. Germline V CDR1 and CDR2: SEHNR, FQNEAQ (reference sequence). V lost 1 base to trimming and J lost 4 bases, with 5 bases between them. CDR3 DNA: TGTGCCAGCAGCTTAGTAGTCGGAAACACCATATATTTT. The encoded protein is CASSLVVGNTIYF.

This clone has only a few counts. The chain carries TRBV7-2 and TRBJ2-1, with a weak D call TRBD2 (6 bases). CDR3 length: 15 residues. V lost 4 bases, J lost 6 bases, and 16 bases lay in between. CDR1 is SGHTA, CDR2 FQGNSA, per germline. The DNA of the CDR3 is TGTGCCAGCAGCTCATCCGGGAAGGGAGGCAATGAGCAGTTCTTC. It codes for CASSSSGKGGNEQFF.

The J gene is TRBJ1-5, the V gene TRBV7-8, with a weak D call TRBD1 (6 bases). The CDR3 contains 15 residues. CDR1 and CDR2 from the germline V gene are SGHVS and FQNEAQ. The V end was cut by 5 bases, the J end by 11 bases, with 22 bases between. The CDR3 sequence is CASSIGTPGGVAQHF. The CDR3 nucleotides are TGTGCCAGCAGCATTGGGACACCTGGGGGGGTGGCCCAGCATTTT.

In DNA form, the CDR3 reads TGTGCCAGCAGCTCCGAAAAACTAGCCGACTTCGGCGATGAGCAGTTCTTC. Amino acid sequence: CASSSEKLADFGDEQFF. The J gene is TRBJ2-1, the V gene TRBV5-8; maybe TRBD2 (6 bases). Germline V gene lookup returns CDR1 SGHTS and CDR2 YDEGEE. This CDR3 has 17 residues. The germline V and J ends were trimmed by 3 bases and 8 bases, with 24 bases remaining between them.

The CDR3 sequence: CASSLVGMTALNTEAFF. In nucleotides, the CDR3 is TGTGCCAGCAGCTTAGTGGGGATGACAGCCTTGAACACTGAAGCTTTCTTT. The rearrangement links TRBV7-8 to TRBJ1-1; D perhaps matches TRBD1 (5 bases). The CDR3 loop spans 17 amino acids. Germline V CDR1 and CDR2: SGHVS, FQNEAQ. Trimming took 1 base from V and 0 from J, leaving 15 bases between them.

The gene calls are TRBV7-6 and TRBJ1-3; D perhaps matches TRBD1 (5 bases). Germline CDR1 and CDR2: SGHVS and FNYEAQ. This CDR3 is 15 amino acids long. Trimming took 7 bases from V and 0 from J, leaving 13 bases between them. CDR3 DNA sequence: TGTGCCAGCATGCTGGTCAGGGTCTCTGGAAACACCATATATTTT. Residues: CASMLVRVSGNTIYF.

The chain's CDR3 is CAVGLTYNEQFF. DNA of the CDR3: TGTGCCGTAGGACTGACCTACAATGAGCAGTTCTTC. The rearrangement links TRBV27 to TRBJ2-1; a weak D match, TRBD2 (5 bases). V was shortened by 11 bases and J by 2 bases, with 10 bases between the two germline ends. CDR1 and CDR2 from the germline V gene are MNHEY and SMNVEV (reference sequence). The length of the CDR3 is 12 residues.

The CDR3 loop reads CASSLEGTGDGETQYF. CDR3 in DNA: TGCGCCAGCAGCTTGGAGGGGACAGGGGACGGGGAGACCCAGTACTTC. The chain uses TRBV5-1 and TRBJ2-5; 10 bases fit TRBD1. The CDR3 extends over 16 amino acids. Germline V gives CDR1 SGHRS, CDR2 YFSETQ. V lost 0 bases to trimming and J lost 5 bases; unmatched junction nucleotides: 7.

The chain uses TRBV19 and TRBJ1-2, with 8 bases matching TRBD1. This CDR3 region has 14 residues. CDR1 is LNHDA, CDR2 SQIVND, per germline (reference sequence). V lost 3 bases, J lost 3 bases, and 3 bases stayed unmatched. CDR3 coding DNA: TGTGCCAGTAGTATCGACAGGGGCGACTATGGCTACACCTTC. Protein sequence: CASSIDRGDYGYTF.

This chain joins TRBV29-1 and TRBJ2-4; a possible D gene is TRBD1 (6 bases). Germline V gene lookup returns CDR1 SQVTM and CDR2 ANQGSEA. The CDR3 spans 14 residues. V was pared by 4 bases and J by 8 bases, with 18 bases between. CDR3 protein: CSVGSAGDVDIQYF. DNA of the CDR3: TGCAGCGTTGGGTCGGCAGGGGATGTGGACATTCAGTACTTC. Supplemented by reference TRBV29-1 and TRBJ2-4, the full variable domain reads SAVISQKPSRDICQRGTSLTIQCQVDSQVTMMFWYRQQPGQSLTLIATANQGSEATYESGFVIDKFPISRPNLTFSTLTVSNMSPEDSSIYLCSVGSAGDVDIQYFGAGTRLSVL.

V gene TRBV11-2 combines with J gene TRBJ2-1; 11 nucleotides agree with TRBD2. Trimming removed 3 bases from V and 5 bases from J; junction bases left unmatched: 9. From germline, CDR1 is SGHAT and CDR2 FQNNGV. CDR3 size: 17 residues. The CDR3 sequence is CASSFPLELAGDNEQFF. CDR3 nucleotides: TGTGCCAGCAGCTTTCCTCTAGAACTAGCGGGGGACAATGAGCAGTTCTTC.

The rearrangement uses TRBV9 and TRBJ2-1, with TRBD2 identical over 9 bases. J was trimmed by 8 bases and V by 0 bases; bases with no gene match: 12. This CDR3 is 17 amino acids long. The germline V gene has CDR1 SGDLS and CDR2 YYNGEE. This CDR3 reads CASSVALTSGNRDEQFF. CDR3 bases: TGTGCCAGCAGCGTAGCCTTGACTAGCGGAAATAGGGATGAGCAGTTCTTC. The variable domain in full, completed from reference TRBV9 and TRBJ2-1, reads DSGVTQTPKHLITATGQRVTLRCSPRSGDLSVYWYQQSLDQGLQFLIQYYNGEERAKGNILERFSAQQFPDLHSELNLSSLELGDSALYFCASSVALTSGNRDEQFFGPGTRLTVL.

This chain connects TRBV14 to TRBJ2-3; D possibly corresponds to TRBD2 (5 bases). Germline CDR1 SGHDN, CDR2 FVKESK. With 2 bases removed from V and 2 bases from J, the gap between germline ends came to 14 bases. The CDR3 covers 16 residues. This chain's CDR3 is CASSQHWSGNTDTQYF. CDR3 DNA sequence: TGTGCCAGCAGCCAACATTGGTCGGGGAACACAGATACGCAGTATTTT.

This chain links TRBV5-1 with TRBJ1-1; the D gene is possibly TRBD1 (5 bases). The CDR3 spans 14 residues. Germline V gene lookup returns CDR1 SGHRS and CDR2 YFSETQ. Trimming took off 1 base at V and 0 bases at J, with 7 bases between the two ends. The CDR3 DNA sequence: TGCGCCAGCAGCTTGAGGGGCGTGAACACTGAAGCTTTCTTT. Translation gives CASSLRGVNTEAFF. Full variable domain (rest looked up from reference TRBV5-1 and TRBJ1-1): KAGVTQTPRYLIKTRGQQVTLSCSPISGHRSVSWYQQTPGQGLQFLFEYFSETQRNKGNFPGRFSGRQFSNSRSEMNVSTLELGDSALYLCASSLRGVNTEAFFGQGTRLTVV.

This clone came up once. The chain uses TRBV5-1 and TRBJ2-2, with D possibly TRBD2 on 7 matching bases. V lost 5 bases and J lost 3, with 17 bases in between. The CDR3 extends over 16 amino acids. Germline values: CDR1 SGHRS, CDR2 YFSETQ. The CDR3 reads CASSLLRGADTGELFF. Here the CDR3 DNA reads TGCGCCAGCAGTCTTCTTCGGGGGGCGGACACCGGGGAGCTGTTTTTT.

The gene calls are TRBV18 and TRBJ2-5; D remains unclear. The CDR3 runs 13 residues. Germline lookup yields CDR1 KGHSH and CDR2 LQKENI. The V gene lost 5 bases and the J gene lost 5 bases, with 12 bases spanning the gap. This chain's CDR3 is CASSNPMLETQYF. The CDR3 coding sequence is TGTGCCAGCTCAAACCCTATGTTGGAGACCCAGTACTTC.

The CDR3 here is CASQTGESYEQYF. The CDR3, as DNA: TGTGCCAGTCAGACAGGAGAATCCTACGAGCAGTACTTC. The rearrangement joins TRBV2 to TRBJ2-7; TRBD1 is a possible D gene (6 bases). Germline lookup yields CDR1 SNHLY and CDR2 FYNNEI. The ends were cut back, 9 bases at V and 1 base at J, with 13 bases in the middle. The CDR3 sequence is 13 residues long. Together with reference TRBV2 and TRBJ2-7, the CDR3 gives the full variable domain: EPEVTQTPSHQVTQMGQEVILRCVPISNHLYFYWYRQILGQKVEFLVSFYNNEISEKSEIFDDQFSVERPDGSNFTLKIRSTKLEDSAMYFCASQTGESYEQYFGPGTRLTVT.

This chain uses TRBV6-5 with TRBJ2-7; 10 bases map to TRBD1. Trimming at V came to 7 bases and at J to 1 base, leaving 4 bases not matched to a gene. In germline, CDR1 is MNHEY, CDR2 SVGAGI. This CDR3 comprises 14 residues. The CDR3 loop reads CASIRTGGSYEQYF. CDR3 coding DNA: TGTGCCAGCATCCGGACAGGGGGATCCTACGAGCAGTACTTC.